This entry lists 5 T cell receptor beta chains sequenced from one sample in a study of Ad26.COV2.S vaccination and SARS-CoV-2 variants. TCRdb's table, derived via immunoSEQ multiplex PCR, lists solely in-frame clones and lacks some. In the table there are about 470,000 clones, roughly 91% of which are singletons. Sample treatment: around 19 received Ad26.COV2.S at low or high dose, single or two shots; about 5 received placebo; per-sample allocation not given. Specimen acquisition occurred on day 63 following the initial vaccine or placebo injection. This specimen was peripheral blood, taken in a trial of Ad26.COV2.S vaccine versus placebo. These receptors all come from a person aged 18-65 years who received the Ad26.COV2.S COVID-19 vaccine or a placebo.

In its sample, this clone was seen once. The CDR3 DNA reads TGTGCCAGCAGCCGGGGACTAGCGGGATTCAATGAGCAGTTCTTC. This sequence encodes CASSRGLAGFNEQFF. The gene calls are TRBV7-2 and TRBJ2-1, with 13 bases fitting TRBD2. The trim removed 5 bases at V and 6 bases at J, leaving 4 bases unmatched. Germline loops: CDR1 SGHTA, CDR2 FQGNSA. The CDR3 has 15 residues.

This clone was counted between two and nine times. V is TRBV4-1 and J is TRBJ1-2; no clear D. The CDR3 length is 14 residues. Germline V lookup: CDR1 MGHRA, CDR2 YSYEKL. Trimming removed 1 base from V and 1 base from J, with 7 bases in between. The CDR3 sequence is CASSQVASNYGYTF. DNA for the CDR3: TGCGCCAGCAGCCAAGTCGCAAGTAACTATGGCTACACCTTC.

The chain couples TRBV29-1 to TRBJ2-5; D may be TRBD1 (5 bases). This CDR3 has 11 residues. CDR1 is SQVTM and CDR2 is ANQGSEA in the germline V gene. In DNA form, the CDR3 reads TGCATGACCAGGGTGGGAGAGACCCAGTACTTC. Encoded protein: CMTRVGETQYF.

The V gene is TRBV4-2, the J gene TRBJ2-3; D uncertain. Germline-derived CDR1 and CDR2 are LGHNA and YNFKEQ. This CDR3 contains 15 residues. Trimming cost V 3 bases and J 2 bases, with 12 bases left between them. The CDR3 protein is CASSQPLNNTDTQYF. As DNA, the CDR3 is TGTGCCAGCAGCCAGCCCCTTAACAACACAGATACGCAGTATTTT.

V gene TRBV19 combines with J gene TRBJ2-6, with TRBD2 identical over 7 bases. V was clipped by 8 bases and J by 2 bases; unmatched bases: 9. From germline, CDR1 is LNHDA and CDR2 SQIVND (reference sequence). The length of the CDR3 is 16 residues. The CDR3 sequence: CASCAWEGTGANVLTF. CDR3 DNA: TGTGCCAGTTGCGCTTGGGAGGGGACTGGGGCCAACGTCCTGACTTTC.